This T cell receptor beta chain stems from a study of T cells in Graves' hyperthyroidism and ophthalmopathy. Uncontrolled infection, other autoimmune disease, pregnancy or lactation disqualified patients from enrolment. Clinical symptoms, serum thyroxine and TRAb, thyroid ultrasound and orbital computed tomography together formed the diagnostic basis. Using 9.5 to 10 ml of fresh peripheral blood, PBMCs were prepared. This clonotype was seen ten or more times. The antigen remains unidentified. The source material, RNA transcripts, was used to amplify TCR beta CDR3 regions. An initial round of RT-PCR targeting the TCR CDR3 relied on the HTBI primer set. TCRdb redid the calling of the multiplex PCR reads with MiXCR, one entry per CDR3 protein. This table holds over 350,000 distinct CDR3 sequences, about 14% found once. General study points: Most thyroid clonotypes that were expanded above 0.001 also turned up in blood.

This CDR3 contains 18 residues. The ends were cut back, 0 bases at V and 3 bases at J, with 19 bases in the middle. The V gene's germline CDR1 is MNHNY and CDR2 SVGAGI (reference sequence). The clonotype comes from a man aged 50-59 years with Graves' ophthalmopathy. The rearrangement links TRBV6-6 to TRBJ2-3; D might be TRBD2 (6 bases). The sequencing sample was made of blood. The CDR3 DNA follows: TGTGCCAGCAGTTACTCCGGGCACGGGAGAGGTGCGACAGATACGCAGTATTTT. The encoded protein is CASSYSGHGRGATDTQYF.